The 28 T cell receptor beta chains presented below share a single source sample, sequenced in a study of response to subunit inactivated influenza vaccine. TCRdb re-called the RT-PCR reads with MiXCR, one entry per CDR3 protein. The sample records just under 550,000 distinct CDR3 sequences, 20% to 25% being singletons. This sample was shared with a second study, whose subject was T cells expressing NK-cell markers. That publication notes: The cDNA for TCR beta came from 5'RACE template switching with UMIs.

Sequenced here: CD4+ T cells sorted from PBMCs, sampled about 13 days after vaccination. These receptors were obtained from a man aged 50 to 59 who received an inactivated influenza vaccine.

The table lists this clonotype with a few counts. V is TRBV7-8 and J is TRBJ2-1; no definite D call. The germline gives CDR1 SGHVS, CDR2 FQNEAQ. The CDR3 is 16 amino acids. The V end lost 3 bases, the J end lost 0 bases, and 12 bases lay between the germline ends. For the CDR3, the DNA is TGTGCCAGCAGCTTCAGCCATGGCCCCTCCTACAATGAGCAGTTCTTC. Translation gives CASSFSHGPSYNEQFF.

The V and J genes are TRBV10-3 and TRBJ2-7; TRBD1 or TRBD2 may be the D gene (5 bases each). Germline V gene data show CDR1 as ENHRY and CDR2 as SYGVKD. V was pared by 6 bases and J by 2 bases, with 14 bases between. This CDR3 comprises 14 residues. The CDR3 nucleotides read TGTGCCATCAGGTCCTCTGGGGGAACCTACGAGCAGTACTTC. Protein sequence: CAIRSSGGTYEQYF.

This clonotype occurred a few times. The CDR3 loop reads CASSLQIGNTIYF. For the CDR3, the DNA is TGTGCCAGCAGTTTGCAAATCGGAAACACCATATATTTT. This chain joins TRBV12-3 or TRBV12-4 and TRBJ1-3, with D hard to call. Trimming left V 3 bases short and J 4 bases short, with 7 bases between. The CDR3 length is 13 residues.

The chain employs TRBV15 and TRBJ2-7; D gene unclear. Germline V gene data show CDR1 as LNHNV and CDR2 as YYDKDF (reference sequence). Trimming cost V 5 bases and J 3 bases, with 17 bases left between them. This CDR3 is 15 amino acids long. Here the CDR3 DNA reads TGTGCCACCAGCGCTTTTCTCCCTTCCGACTACGAGCAGTACTTC. Protein: CATSAFLPSDYEQYF.

This clonotype was seen more than once but under ten times. The genes are TRBV27 and TRBJ1-1; D remains unclear. Trimming took off 2 bases at V and 1 base at J, with 11 bases between the two ends. The CDR3 extends over 15 amino acids. Germline V gene lookup returns CDR1 MNHEY and CDR2 SMNVEV (reference sequence). CDR3 in DNA: TGTGCCAGCAGTTTAAAGTCCGCAAGGAACACTGAAGCTTTCTTT. Protein product: CASSLKSARNTEAFF.

The rearrangement links TRBV5-1 to TRBJ2-1; 8 nucleotides line up with TRBD2. The germline gives CDR1 SGHRS, CDR2 YFSETQ. V shed 5 bases, J shed 4 bases, and the junction held 5 bases outside the gene matches. CDR3 size: 14 residues. The CDR3 protein is CASRGGGLYNEQFF. CDR3 bases: TGCGCCAGCAGAGGCGGGGGGCTTTACAATGAGCAGTTCTTC.

This chain links TRBV12-3 or TRBV12-4 with TRBJ1-2; weak D call: TRBD1 (5 bases). V lost 8 bases and J 9 bases, leaving 19 bases between the germline ends. The CDR3 covers 13 residues. The DNA of the CDR3 is TGTGCCAGCGGGTTTAATTCCGGGGCCCGCTACACCTTC. It codes for CASGFNSGARYTF.

The chain links TRBV7-2 to TRBJ2-5, with 7 bases lining up with TRBD2. The CDR3 runs to 15 residues. The germline gives CDR1 SGHTA, CDR2 FQGNSA. V was clipped by 2 bases and J by 5 bases; unmatched bases: 8. This chain's CDR3 is CASSLFGGEGETQYF. CDR3 coding DNA: TGTGCCAGCAGCTTATTCGGTGGGGAGGGGGAGACCCAGTACTTC.

The chain employs TRBV20-1 and TRBJ2-3; 10 bases are a match to TRBD2. The CDR3 contains 14 residues. Trimming took 5 bases from V and 2 from J; bases not matched to a gene: 4. CDR1 is DFQATT and CDR2 is SNEGSKA in the germline V gene (reference sequence). The CDR3 sequence is CSALTSGDTDTQYF. As DNA, the CDR3 is TGCAGTGCTCTAACTAGCGGGGACACAGATACGCAGTATTTT.

This clonotype was seen a handful of times. The genes are TRBV7-8 and TRBJ2-3; possible D gene TRBD2, 7 bases. V was cut by 1 base and J by 5 bases, with 16 bases left in between. Germline lookup yields CDR1 SGHVS and CDR2 FQNEAQ. The CDR3 loop spans 16 amino acids. The CDR3 region has the DNA TGTGCCAGCAGCTTAGTTGGCGGGGGCGTGGGAGATACGCAGTATTTT. It is translated as CASSLVGGGVGDTQYF.

This rearrangement joins TRBV2 to TRBJ2-5, with no clear D. The length of the CDR3 is 12 residues. The V gene lost 0 bases and the J gene lost 5 bases, with 4 bases spanning the gap. Germline V gene sequence: CDR1 SNHLY, CDR2 FYNNEI. CDR3 residues: CASSEAEETQYF. CDR3 DNA sequence: TGTGCCAGCAGTGAAGCGGAGGAGACCCAGTACTTC.

V and J are TRBV7-9 and TRBJ2-2; weak D call: TRBD2 (7 bases). Germline-derived CDR1 and CDR2 are SEHNR and FQNEAQ (reference sequence). The CDR3 is 16 amino acids. The V end lost 4 bases, the J end lost 2 bases, and 14 bases lay between the germline ends. In DNA form, the CDR3 reads TGTGCCAGCAGCTCGCGCGGGGGCCTAAACACCGGGGAGCTGTTTTTT. Residues: CASSSRGGLNTGELFF.

Worth noting for this clonotype: Its ends do not fully match the called genes, so a read error is possible. The V gene is TRBV15, the J gene TRBJ2-1; possible D gene TRBD2, 5 bases. Germline loops: CDR1 LNHNV, CDR2 YYDKDF (reference sequence). The CDR3 runs 16 residues. CDR3 nucleotides: TGTGTCACCAGCAGCGAGAGTGATAGTTCCGGGGATGAGCAGTTCTTC. Its translation is CVTSSESDSSGDEQFF.

The sample holds a few counts of this clonotype. The chain uses TRBV4-3 and TRBJ2-4; D unclear. Germline-derived CDR1 and CDR2 are LGHNA and YSLEER. The length of the CDR3 is 16 residues. The V end lost 2 bases, the J end lost 7 bases, and 18 bases lay between the germline ends. CDR3 protein: CASSQNPSPQVNIQYF. CDR3 coding DNA: TGCGCCAGCAGCCAAAACCCATCCCCCCAGGTGAACATTCAGTACTTC.

This clonotype has just a few counts. The genes are TRBV20-1 and TRBJ2-1; D not resolved. The CDR3 is 14 amino acids. From germline, CDR1 is DFQATT and CDR2 SNEGSKA (reference sequence). Trimming pared 5 bases from V and 1 base from J, leaving 12 bases between. The CDR3 DNA is TGCAGTGCTGAGCCCTACCAATCCTACAATGAGCAGTTCTTC. This codes for CSAEPYQSYNEQFF.

In this sample, this clonotype turned up a few times. The chain recombines TRBV5-1 with TRBJ1-3; no firm D call. Germline CDR1 reads SGHRS; CDR2 reads YFSETQ. The CDR3 runs to 14 residues. Trimming removed 0 bases from V and 5 bases from J, with 9 bases in between. CDR3 DNA: TGCGCCAGCAGCTTGGAAGAGGCCCGAAACACCATATATTTT. Protein product: CASSLEEARNTIYF. The full variable domain, rest sourced from reference TRBV5-1 and TRBJ1-3, is KAGVTQTPRYLIKTRGQQVTLSCSPISGHRSVSWYQQTPGQGLQFLFEYFSETQRNKGNFPGRFSGRQFSNSRSEMNVSTLELGDSALYLCASSLEEARNTIYFGEGSWLTVV.

Comment on this clonotype: A much bigger clone sits one base away, suggesting this may be a read error. This chain links TRBV9 with TRBJ2-7, with TRBD2 identical over 8 bases. V was pared by 4 bases and J by 8 bases, with 17 bases of the junction left unmatched. Per the germline V gene, CDR1 is SGDLS and CDR2 is YYNGEE. The CDR3 is 16 residues long. CDR3 loop: CASSSGGGTSIYKQYF. DNA for the CDR3: TGTGCCAGCAGCTCAGGAGGCGGGACTAGTATTTACAAGCAGTACTTC.

This chain joins TRBV20-1 and TRBJ2-7, with a possible D match to TRBD1 (5 bases). This CDR3 has 16 residues. CDR1 is DFQATT, CDR2 SNEGSKA, per germline (reference sequence). V lost 1 base and J lost 3, with 19 bases in between. CDR3 protein: CSARVLDPLGLYEQYF. CDR3 bases: TGCAGTGCTAGAGTTCTCGACCCCTTGGGGCTCTACGAGCAGTACTTC.

J is TRBJ1-3 and V is TRBV4-2; D is ambiguous. Germline V lookup: CDR1 LGHNA, CDR2 YNFKEQ. The V and J ends lost 0 bases and 4 bases respectively, with 7 bases between them. The CDR3 is 14 residues long. CDR3 bases: TGTGCCAGCAGCCAAGACGTCTGGGGAAACACCATATATTTT. It translates to CASSQDVWGNTIYF.

V gene TRBV6-2 or TRBV6-3 combines with J gene TRBJ2-1; 7 bases match TRBD1. The ends lost 2 bases at V and 4 bases at J; junction bases unmatched: 8. This CDR3 is built from 16 residues. The V gene's germline CDR1 is MNHEY and CDR2 SVGEGT. This CDR3 is CASSYLGQVRYNEQFF. As DNA, the CDR3 is TGTGCCAGCAGTTACCTCGGACAGGTCCGTTACAATGAGCAGTTCTTC.

The rearrangement uses TRBV20-1 and TRBJ2-7; TRBD2 matches 8 bases. After removal of 3 bases from V and 5 bases from J, the junction contained 12 bases not matched to a gene. The CDR3 consists of 15 residues. Germline V gene data show CDR1 as DFQATT and CDR2 as SNEGSKA (reference sequence). CDR3 protein: CSASLPSGRANEQYF. For the CDR3, the DNA is TGCAGTGCTAGTCTTCCCTCCGGGAGGGCGAACGAGCAGTACTTC.

The rearrangement links TRBV6-2 or TRBV6-3 to TRBJ2-2; D may be TRBD1 or TRBD2 (5 bases each). Germline CDR1 is MNHEY and CDR2 is SVGEGT. V lost 6 bases, J lost 8 bases, and 13 bases lay in between. The CDR3 sequence is 13 residues long. CDR3 amino acids: CASSWGRRGELFF. The CDR3, as DNA: TGTGCCAGCAGCTGGGGCCGGAGGGGGGAGCTGTTTTTT.

The chain uses TRBV6-2 or TRBV6-3 and TRBJ1-1; D is ambiguous. Germline V lookup: CDR1 MNHEY, CDR2 SVGEGT. This CDR3 contains 14 residues. V was shortened by 7 bases and J by 1 base, with 13 bases between the two germline ends. The CDR3 sequence is CASTTGVPNTEAFF. CDR3 sequence (DNA): TGTGCCAGCACCACCGGGGTGCCGAACACTGAAGCTTTCTTT.

The V and J genes are TRBV6-5 and TRBJ2-5, with a weak D call TRBD2 (6 bases). CDR3 size: 14 residues. CDR1 is MNHEY and CDR2 is SVGAGI in the germline V gene. Trimming left V 4 bases short and J 4 bases short, with 13 bases between. CDR3 DNA: TGTGCCAGCAGTTCGTGGGGGGTAGGAGAGACCCAGTACTTC. Residues: CASSSWGVGETQYF.

The chain couples TRBV7-2 to TRBJ2-5, with 7 bases that match TRBD1. Unmatched junction bases numbered 7, after V lost 5 bases and J lost 4 bases. This CDR3 is built from 14 residues. Germline V gene sequence: CDR1 SGHTA, CDR2 FQGNSA. Here the CDR3 reads CASSRDRVLETQYF. As DNA, the CDR3 is TGTGCCAGCAGCCGCGACAGGGTTCTAGAGACCCAGTACTTC.

The V and J genes are TRBV7-2 and TRBJ1-1; D gene uncertain. V gave up 2 bases and J gave up 8 bases, with 9 bases separating them. The length of the CDR3 is 12 residues. CDR1 and CDR2 (germline): SGHTA, FQGNSA. The CDR3 nucleotides read TGTGCCAGCAGCTTAATATGGGTGGAAGCTTTCTTT. This sequence encodes CASSLIWVEAFF. The whole variable domain, filled in from reference TRBV7-2 and TRBJ1-1, reads GAGVSQSPSNKVTEKGKDVELRCDPISGHTALYWYRQSLGQGLEFLIYFQGNSAPDKSGLPSDRFSAERTGGSVSTLTIQRTQQEDSAVYLCASSLIWVEAFFGQGTRLTVV.

The chain joins TRBV6-2 or TRBV6-3 to TRBJ2-7, with 8 bases lining up with TRBD2. With 9 bases clipped from V and 0 bases from J, the junction kept 7 bases outside the gene matches. The CDR3 extends over 14 amino acids. Germline lookup yields CDR1 MNHEY and CDR2 SVGEGT. The CDR3 is CASTYAGGSYEQYF. The CDR3 DNA reads as TGTGCCAGTACATATGCGGGGGGCTCCTACGAGCAGTACTTC.

The CDR3 loop reads CASSQGGSLPEAFF. DNA for the CDR3: TGTGCCAGCAGCCAAGGGGGCAGTTTGCCTGAAGCTTTCTTT. This sequence joins TRBV3-1 and TRBJ1-1; tentative D call: TRBD1 (5 bases). Trimming shortened V by 1 base and J by 6 bases, and 12 bases separated the two germline ends. The CDR3 is 14 amino acids. Germline V lookup: CDR1 LGHDT, CDR2 YNNKEL (reference sequence).